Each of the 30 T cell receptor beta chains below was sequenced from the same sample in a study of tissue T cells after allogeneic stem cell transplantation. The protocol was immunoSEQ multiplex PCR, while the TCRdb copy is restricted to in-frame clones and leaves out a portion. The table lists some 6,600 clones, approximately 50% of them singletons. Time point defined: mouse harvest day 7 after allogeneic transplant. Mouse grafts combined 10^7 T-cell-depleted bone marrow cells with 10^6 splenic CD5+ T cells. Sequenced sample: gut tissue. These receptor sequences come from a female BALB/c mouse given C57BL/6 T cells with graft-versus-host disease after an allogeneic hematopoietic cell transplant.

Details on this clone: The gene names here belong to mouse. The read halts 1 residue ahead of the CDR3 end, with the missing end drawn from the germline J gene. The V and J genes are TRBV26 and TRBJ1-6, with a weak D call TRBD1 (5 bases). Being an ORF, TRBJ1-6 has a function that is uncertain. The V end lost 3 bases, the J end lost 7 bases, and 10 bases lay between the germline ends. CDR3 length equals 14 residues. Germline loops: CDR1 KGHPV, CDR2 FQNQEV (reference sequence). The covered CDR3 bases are TGTGCCAGCAGTCTCCAGGGATGGAATTCGCCCCTCTAC. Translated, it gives CASSLQGWNSPLY. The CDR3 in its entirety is CASSLQGWNSPLYF.

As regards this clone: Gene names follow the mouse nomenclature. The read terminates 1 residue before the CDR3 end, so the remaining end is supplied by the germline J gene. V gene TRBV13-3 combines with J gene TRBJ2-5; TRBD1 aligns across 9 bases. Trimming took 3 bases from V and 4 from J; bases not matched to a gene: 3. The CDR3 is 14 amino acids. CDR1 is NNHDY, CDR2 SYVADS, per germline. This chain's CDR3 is CASSGGDREDTQYF. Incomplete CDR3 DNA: TGTGCCAGCAGTGGAGGGGACAGGGAAGACACCCAGTAC.

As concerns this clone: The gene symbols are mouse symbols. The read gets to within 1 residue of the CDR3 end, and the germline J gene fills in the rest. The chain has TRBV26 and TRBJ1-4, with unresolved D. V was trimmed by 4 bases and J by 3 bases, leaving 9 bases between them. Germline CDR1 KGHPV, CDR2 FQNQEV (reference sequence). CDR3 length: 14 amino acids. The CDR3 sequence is CASSRGRPNERLFF. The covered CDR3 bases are TGTGCCAGCAGTCGTGGGCGCCCCAACGAAAGATTATTT.

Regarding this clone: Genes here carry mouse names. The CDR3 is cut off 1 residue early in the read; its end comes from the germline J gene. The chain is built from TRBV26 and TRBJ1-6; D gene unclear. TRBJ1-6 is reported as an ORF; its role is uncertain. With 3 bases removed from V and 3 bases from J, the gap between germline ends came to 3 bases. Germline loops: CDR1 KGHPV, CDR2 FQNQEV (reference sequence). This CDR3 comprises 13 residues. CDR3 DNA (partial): TGTGCCAGCAGTCTTCACTATAATTCGCCCCTCTAC. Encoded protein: CASSLHYNSPLY. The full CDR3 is CASSLHYNSPLYF.

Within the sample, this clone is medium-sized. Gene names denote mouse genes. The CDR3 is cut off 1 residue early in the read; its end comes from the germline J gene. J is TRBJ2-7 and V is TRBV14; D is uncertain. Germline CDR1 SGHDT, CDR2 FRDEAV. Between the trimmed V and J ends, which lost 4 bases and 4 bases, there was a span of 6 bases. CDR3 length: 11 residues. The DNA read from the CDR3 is TGTGCCAGCAGTCTCGTATATGAACAGTAC. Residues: CASSLVYEQY. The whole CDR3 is CASSLVYEQYF. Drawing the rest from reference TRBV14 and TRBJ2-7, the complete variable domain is EAGVTQSPRYAVLQEGQAVSFWCDPISGHDTLYWYQQPRDQGPQLLVYFRDEAVIDNSQLPSDRFSAVRPKGTNSTLKIQSAKQGDTATYLCASSLVYEQYFGPGTRLTVL.

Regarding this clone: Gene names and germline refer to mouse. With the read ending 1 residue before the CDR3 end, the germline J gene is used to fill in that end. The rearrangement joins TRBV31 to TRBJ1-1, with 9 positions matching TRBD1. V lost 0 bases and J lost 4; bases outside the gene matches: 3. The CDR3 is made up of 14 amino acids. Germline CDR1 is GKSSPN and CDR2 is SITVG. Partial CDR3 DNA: TGTGCCTGGAGTCTGGGACAGGGTGGCACAGAAGTCTTC. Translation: CAWSLGQGGTEVF. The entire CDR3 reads CAWSLGQGGTEVFF.

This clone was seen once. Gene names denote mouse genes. CDR3 residues: CASSLAGSQNTLYF. The DNA read from the CDR3 is TGTGCAAGCAGCTTAGCTGGGAGTCAAAACACCTTGTAC. This chain uses TRBV16 with TRBJ2-4; a possible D gene is TRBD2 (5 bases). The CDR3 end is not reached by the read, which stops 1 residue before it; the germline J gene fills it in. This CDR3 comprises 14 residues. In germline, CDR1 is SGHSA, CDR2 FRNQAP. Trimming removed 1 base from V and 0 bases from J, with 5 bases in between.

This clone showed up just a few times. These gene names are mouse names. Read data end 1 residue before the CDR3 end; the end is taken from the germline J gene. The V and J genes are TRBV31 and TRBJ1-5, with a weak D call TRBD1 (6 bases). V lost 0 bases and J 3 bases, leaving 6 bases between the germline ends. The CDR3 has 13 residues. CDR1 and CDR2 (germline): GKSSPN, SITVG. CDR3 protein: CAWSLQGNQAPLF. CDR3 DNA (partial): TGTGCCTGGAGTCTACAGGGCAACCAGGCTCCGCTT.

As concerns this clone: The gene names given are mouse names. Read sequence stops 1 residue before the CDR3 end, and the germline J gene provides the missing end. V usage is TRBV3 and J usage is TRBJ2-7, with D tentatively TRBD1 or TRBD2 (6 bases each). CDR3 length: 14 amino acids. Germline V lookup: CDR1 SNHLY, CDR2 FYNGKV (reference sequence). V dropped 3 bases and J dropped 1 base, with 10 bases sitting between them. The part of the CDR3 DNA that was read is TGTGCCAGCAGCTTTGGGGGCGCATCCTATGAACAGTAC. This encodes CASSFGGASYEQY. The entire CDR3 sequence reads CASSFGGASYEQYF.

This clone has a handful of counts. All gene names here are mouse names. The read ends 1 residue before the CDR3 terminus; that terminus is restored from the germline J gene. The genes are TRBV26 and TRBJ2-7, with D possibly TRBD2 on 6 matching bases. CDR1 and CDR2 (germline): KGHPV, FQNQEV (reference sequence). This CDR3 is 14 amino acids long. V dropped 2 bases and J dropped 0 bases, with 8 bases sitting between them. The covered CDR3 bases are TGTGCCAGCAGTCTGGGGGGGAGCTCCTATGAACAGTAC. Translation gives CASSLGGSSYEQY. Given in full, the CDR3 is CASSLGGSSYEQYF.

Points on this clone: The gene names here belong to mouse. The chain's CDR3 is CASSRWGVQDTQYF. The sequenced part of the CDR3 DNA is TGTGCCAGCAGCCGCTGGGGGGTGCAAGACACCCAGTAC. The gene calls are TRBV3 and TRBJ2-5; 8 bases align to TRBD2. The read terminates 1 residue before the CDR3 end, so the remaining end is supplied by the germline J gene. With V trimmed by 5 bases and J by 3 bases, 4 bases remained unmatched. The CDR3 spans 14 residues. Germline V gene lookup returns CDR1 SNHLY and CDR2 FYNGKV (reference sequence).

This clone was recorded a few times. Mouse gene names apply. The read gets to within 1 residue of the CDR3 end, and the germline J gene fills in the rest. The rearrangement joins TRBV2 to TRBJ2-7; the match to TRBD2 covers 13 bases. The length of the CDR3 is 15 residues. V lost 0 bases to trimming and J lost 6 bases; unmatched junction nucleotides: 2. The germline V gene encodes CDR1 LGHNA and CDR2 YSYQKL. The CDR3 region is CASSQEGTGGVEQYF. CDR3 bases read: TGTGCCAGCAGCCAAGAGGGGACTGGGGGGGTTGAACAGTAC.

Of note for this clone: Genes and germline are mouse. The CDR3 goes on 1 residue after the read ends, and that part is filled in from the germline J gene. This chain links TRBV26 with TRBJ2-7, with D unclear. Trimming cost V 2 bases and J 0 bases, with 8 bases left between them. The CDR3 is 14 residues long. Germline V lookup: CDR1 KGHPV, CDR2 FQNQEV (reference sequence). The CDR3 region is CASSLVVSSYEQYF. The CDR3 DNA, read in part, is TGTGCCAGCAGTCTGGTGGTGAGCTCCTATGAACAGTAC.

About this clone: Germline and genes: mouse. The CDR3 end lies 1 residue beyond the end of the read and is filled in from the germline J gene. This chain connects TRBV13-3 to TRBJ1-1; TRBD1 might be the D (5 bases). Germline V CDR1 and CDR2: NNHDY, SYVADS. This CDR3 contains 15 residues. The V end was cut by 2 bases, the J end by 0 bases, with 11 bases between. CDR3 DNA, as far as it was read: TGTGCCAGCAGTGACCCCCGCAGGGCAAACACAGAAGTCTTC. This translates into CASSDPRRANTEVF. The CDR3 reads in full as CASSDPRRANTEVFF.

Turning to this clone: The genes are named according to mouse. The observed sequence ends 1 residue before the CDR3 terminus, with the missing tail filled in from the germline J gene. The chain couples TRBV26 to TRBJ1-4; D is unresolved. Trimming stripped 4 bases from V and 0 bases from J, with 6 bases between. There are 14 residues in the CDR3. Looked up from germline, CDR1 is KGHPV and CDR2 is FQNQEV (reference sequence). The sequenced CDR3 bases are TGTGCCAGCAGTCCACAGATTTCCAACGAAAGATTATTT. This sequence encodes CASSPQISNERLF. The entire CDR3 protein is CASSPQISNERLFF.

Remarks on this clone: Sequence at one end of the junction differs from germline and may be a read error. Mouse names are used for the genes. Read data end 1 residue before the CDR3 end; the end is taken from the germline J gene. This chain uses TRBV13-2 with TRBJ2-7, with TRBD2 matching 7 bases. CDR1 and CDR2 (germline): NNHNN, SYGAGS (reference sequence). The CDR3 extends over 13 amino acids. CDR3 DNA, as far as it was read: TGTGCCAGCAGTGATCTGACTGGGTATGAACAGTAC. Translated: CASSDLTGYEQY. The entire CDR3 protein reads CASSDLTGYEQYF.

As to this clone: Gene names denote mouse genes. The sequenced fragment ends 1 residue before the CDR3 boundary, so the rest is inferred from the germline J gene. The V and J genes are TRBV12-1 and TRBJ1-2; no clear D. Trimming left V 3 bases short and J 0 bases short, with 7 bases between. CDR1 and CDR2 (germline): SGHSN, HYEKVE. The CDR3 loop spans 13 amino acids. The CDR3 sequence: CASSRHPNSDYTF. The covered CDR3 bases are TGTGCCAGCTCTAGGCACCCAAACTCCGACTACACC.

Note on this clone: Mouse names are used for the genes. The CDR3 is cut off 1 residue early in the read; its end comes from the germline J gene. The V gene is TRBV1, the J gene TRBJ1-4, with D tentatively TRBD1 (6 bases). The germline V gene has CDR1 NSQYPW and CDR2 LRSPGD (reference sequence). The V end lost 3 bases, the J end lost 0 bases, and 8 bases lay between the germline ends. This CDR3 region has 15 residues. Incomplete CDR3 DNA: TGCACCTGCAGTGCGGGACAAGTTTCCAACGAAAGATTATTT. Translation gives CTCSAGQVSNERLF. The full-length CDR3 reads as CTCSAGQVSNERLFF.

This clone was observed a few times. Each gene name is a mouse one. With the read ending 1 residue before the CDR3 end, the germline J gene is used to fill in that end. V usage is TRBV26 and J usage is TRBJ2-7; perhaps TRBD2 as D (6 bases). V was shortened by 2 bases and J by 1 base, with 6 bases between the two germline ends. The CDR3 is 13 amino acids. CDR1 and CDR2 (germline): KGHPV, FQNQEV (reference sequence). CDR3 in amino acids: CASSLLGSYEQYF. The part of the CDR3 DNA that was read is TGTGCCAGCAGTCTGCTGGGGTCCTATGAACAGTAC.

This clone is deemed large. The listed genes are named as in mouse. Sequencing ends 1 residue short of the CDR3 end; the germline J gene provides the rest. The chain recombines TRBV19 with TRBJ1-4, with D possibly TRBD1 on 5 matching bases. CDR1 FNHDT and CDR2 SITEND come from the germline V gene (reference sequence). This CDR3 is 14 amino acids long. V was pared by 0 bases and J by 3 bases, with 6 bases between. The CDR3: CASSIGGANERLFF. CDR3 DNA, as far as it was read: TGTGCCAGCAGTATAGGGGGGGCCAACGAAAGATTATTT.

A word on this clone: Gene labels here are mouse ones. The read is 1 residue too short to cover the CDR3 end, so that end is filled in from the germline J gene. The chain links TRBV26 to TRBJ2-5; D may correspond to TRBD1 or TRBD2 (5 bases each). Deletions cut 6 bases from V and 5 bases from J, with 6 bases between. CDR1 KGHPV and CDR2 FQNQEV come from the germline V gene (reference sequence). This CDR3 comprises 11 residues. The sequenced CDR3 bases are TGTGCCAGCAGGGGACGAGACACCCAGTAC. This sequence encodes CASRGRDTQY. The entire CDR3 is CASRGRDTQYF.

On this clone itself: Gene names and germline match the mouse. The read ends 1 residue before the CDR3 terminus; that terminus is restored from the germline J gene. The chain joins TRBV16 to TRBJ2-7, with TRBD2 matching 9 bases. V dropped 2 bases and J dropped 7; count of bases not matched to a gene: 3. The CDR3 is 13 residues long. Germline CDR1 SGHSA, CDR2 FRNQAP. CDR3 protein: CASSLSWGGEQYF. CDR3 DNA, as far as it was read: TGTGCAAGCAGCTTAAGCTGGGGGGGGGAACAGTAC.

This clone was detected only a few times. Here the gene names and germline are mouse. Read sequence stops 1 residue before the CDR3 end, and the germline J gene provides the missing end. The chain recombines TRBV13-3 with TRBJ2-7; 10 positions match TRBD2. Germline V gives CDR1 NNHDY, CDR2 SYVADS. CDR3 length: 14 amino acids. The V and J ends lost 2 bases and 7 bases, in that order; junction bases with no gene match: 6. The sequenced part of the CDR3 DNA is TGTGCCAGCAGTGAGCGGCTGGGGGGGCGAGAACAGTAC. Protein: CASSERLGGREQY. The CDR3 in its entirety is CASSERLGGREQYF.

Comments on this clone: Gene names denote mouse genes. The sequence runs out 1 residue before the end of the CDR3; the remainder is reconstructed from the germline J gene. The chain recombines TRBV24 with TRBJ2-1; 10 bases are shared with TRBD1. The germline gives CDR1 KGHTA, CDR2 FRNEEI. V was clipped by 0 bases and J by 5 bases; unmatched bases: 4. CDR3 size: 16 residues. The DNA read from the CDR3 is TGTGCCAGCAGTCTGTATGAGGACAGGGGGGATGCTGAGCAGTTC. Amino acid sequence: CASSLYEDRGDAEQF. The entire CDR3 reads CASSLYEDRGDAEQFF.

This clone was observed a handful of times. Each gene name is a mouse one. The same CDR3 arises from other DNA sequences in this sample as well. The sequenced CDR3 bases are TGTGCCAGCAGTCTGCAGGGGGGTGCAGAAACGCTGTAT. Its protein is CASSLQGGAETLY. The entire CDR3 is CASSLQGGAETLYF. V and J are TRBV26 and TRBJ2-3; 7 bases are shared with TRBD1. The read halts 1 residue ahead of the CDR3 end, with the missing end drawn from the germline J gene. Looked up from germline, CDR1 is KGHPV and CDR2 is FQNQEV (reference sequence). CDR3 length: 14 amino acids. V lost 2 bases and J lost 1; bases outside the gene matches: 0.

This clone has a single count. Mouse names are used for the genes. CDR3 DNA (partial): TGTGCCAGCGGTGACTGGGGGAATCAAAACACCTTGTAC. This encodes CASGDWGNQNTLY. The full CDR3 protein is CASGDWGNQNTLYF. The chain combines TRBV13-2 with TRBJ2-4; 7 bases line up with TRBD2. Read coverage stops 1 residue before the CDR3 terminus; the germline J gene supplies the remainder. Germline CDR1 NNHNN, CDR2 SYGAGS (reference sequence). With 2 bases clipped from V and 2 bases from J, the junction kept 2 bases outside the gene matches. The CDR3 runs 14 residues.

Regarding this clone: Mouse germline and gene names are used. CDR3 sequence: CSSSDGLGQDTQYF. Incomplete CDR3 DNA: TGCTCCAGCAGCGACGGACTGGGGCAAGACACCCAGTAC. The gene calls are TRBV23 and TRBJ2-5; the DNA was not compared with TRBD2, the D call given in the table. The CDR3 end lies 1 residue beyond the end of the read and is filled in from the germline J gene. Germline lookup yields CDR1 KGHTA and CDR2 FQNQQP. The CDR3 length is 14 residues.

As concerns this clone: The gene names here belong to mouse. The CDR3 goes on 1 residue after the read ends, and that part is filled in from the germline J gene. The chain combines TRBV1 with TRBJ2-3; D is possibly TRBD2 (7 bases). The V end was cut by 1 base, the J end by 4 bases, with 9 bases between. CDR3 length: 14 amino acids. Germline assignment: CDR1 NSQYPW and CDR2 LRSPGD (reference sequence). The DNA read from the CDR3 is TGCACCTGCAGTGCAGTGGGGGGCCCAGAAACGCTGTAT. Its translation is CTCSAVGGPETLY. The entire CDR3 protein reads CTCSAVGGPETLYF.

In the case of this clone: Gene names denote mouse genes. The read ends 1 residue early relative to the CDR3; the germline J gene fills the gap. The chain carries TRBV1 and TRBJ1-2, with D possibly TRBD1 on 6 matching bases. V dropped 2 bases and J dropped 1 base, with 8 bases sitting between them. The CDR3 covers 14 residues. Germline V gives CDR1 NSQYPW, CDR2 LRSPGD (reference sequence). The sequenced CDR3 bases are TGCACCTGCAGTGCAAGGGACAAAAACTCCGACTACACC. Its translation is CTCSARDKNSDYT. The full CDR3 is CTCSARDKNSDYTF.

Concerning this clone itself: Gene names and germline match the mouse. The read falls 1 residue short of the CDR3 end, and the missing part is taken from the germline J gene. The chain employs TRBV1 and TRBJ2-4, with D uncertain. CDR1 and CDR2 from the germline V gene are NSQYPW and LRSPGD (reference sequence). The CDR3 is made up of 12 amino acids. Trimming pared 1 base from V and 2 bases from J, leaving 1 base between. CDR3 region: CTCSAVQNTLYF. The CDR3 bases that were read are TGCACCTGCAGTGCAGTTCAAAACACCTTGTAC.